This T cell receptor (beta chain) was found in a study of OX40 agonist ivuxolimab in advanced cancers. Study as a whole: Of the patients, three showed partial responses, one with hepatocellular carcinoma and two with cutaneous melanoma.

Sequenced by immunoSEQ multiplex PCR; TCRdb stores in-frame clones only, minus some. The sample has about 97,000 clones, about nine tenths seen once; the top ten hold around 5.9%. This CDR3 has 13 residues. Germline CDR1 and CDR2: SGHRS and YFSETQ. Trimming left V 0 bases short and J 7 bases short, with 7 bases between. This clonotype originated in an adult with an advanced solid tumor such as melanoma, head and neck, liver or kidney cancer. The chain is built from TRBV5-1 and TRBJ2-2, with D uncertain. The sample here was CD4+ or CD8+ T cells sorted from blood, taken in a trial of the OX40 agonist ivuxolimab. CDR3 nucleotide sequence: TGCGCCAGCAGCTTGGTGGTAAACGGGGAGCTGTTTTTT. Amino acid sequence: CASSLVVNGELFF.